Listed below are T cell receptor beta chains from one sample, sequenced in a study of blood T cells in healthy people across ages. Each CDR3 protein is one row after TCRdb ran MiXCR on the 5' RACE reads. This sample has 1.5 million to 2 million distinct CDR3 sequences; approximately 30% occur once, and the top ten carry less than 9.5%. Source material: blood. These receptors were taken from a woman in her 30s in good health. CDR3s leave out the opening cysteine and the closing phenylalanine or tryptophan.

v_call,j_call,cdr3_aa
TRBV20-1,TRBJ1-1,SASSGGTMNTEAF
TRBV12-3/TRBV12-4,TRBJ2-3,ASSSSFGAWY
TRBV27,TRBJ1-2,TSSFKSDGSPDGYT
TRBV29-1,TRBJ1-2,SATGALLSGYT
TRBV15,TRBJ1-4,ATSRAGGNEKLF
TRBV30,TRBJ2-3,AWGHRTDTQY
TRBV27,-,ASSFREKETQY
TRBV5-1,TRBJ2-5,ASSLELSVVKTQY
TRBV5-1,TRBJ2-4,ASRSGGASGRAGDIQY
TRBV28,TRBJ2-5,ASSTQGSLKTQY
TRBV27,TRBJ1-5,ASSLSTGGGNQPQH